The 14 T cell receptor beta chains reported below all come from one sample, sequenced in a study of T cell repertoires in ileal Crohn's disease. TCRdb keeps only in-frame clones here, not all; method: immunoSEQ multiplex PCR. The sample yields approximately 18,000 clones, roughly three fifths seen once. Sequences were obtained from ileal tissue. The receptors originated from an adult with Crohn's disease.

The chain combines TRBV6-5 with TRBJ1-2; D perhaps matches TRBD1 (6 bases). Germline V lookup: CDR1 MNHEY, CDR2 SVGAGI. The V end lost 8 bases, the J end lost 4 bases, and 20 bases lay between the germline ends. The CDR3 sequence is 15 residues long. The chain's CDR3 is CASQPDFQGTYGYTF. The CDR3 region has the DNA TGTGCCAGCCAACCCGACTTTCAGGGGACCTATGGCTACACCTTC.

The chain joins TRBV28 to TRBJ2-1; tentative D call: TRBD2 (6 bases). The germline gives CDR1 MDHEN, CDR2 SYDVKM. The length of the CDR3 is 13 residues. V lost 7 bases and J lost 3, with 10 bases in between. The CDR3 DNA follows: TGTGCCAGCATGGAGCGGGTCTACAATGAGCAGTTCTTC. It translates to CASMERVYNEQFF.

The V and J genes are TRBV7-9 and TRBJ2-5, with 8 bases matching TRBD1. The CDR3 totals 13 residues. The germline gives CDR1 SEHNR, CDR2 FQNEAQ (reference sequence). The trim removed 7 bases at V and 4 bases at J, leaving 5 bases unmatched. The CDR3 is CASNLDRAETQYF. The CDR3 DNA sequence: TGTGCCAGCAACCTGGACAGGGCAGAGACCCAGTACTTC.

CDR3: CASSLDSGSKGGYTF. Here the CDR3 DNA reads TGTGCCAGCAGCTTAGATTCAGGGTCAAAGGGCGGCTACACCTTC. This sequence joins TRBV7-2 and TRBJ1-2, with D perhaps matching TRBD1 (5 bases). Germline assignment: CDR1 SGHTA and CDR2 FQGNSA. V was clipped by 1 base and J by 8 bases, with 17 bases between them. The CDR3 sequence is 15 residues long.

A few counts support this clone. The gene calls are TRBV7-9 and TRBJ2-7; a possible D gene is TRBD2 (5 bases). V was clipped by 6 bases and J by 6 bases, with 12 bases between them. This CDR3 comprises 12 residues. Germline CDR1 SEHNR, CDR2 FQNEAQ (reference sequence). The CDR3 region has the DNA TGTGCCAGCAGTCATGCGGGTGGCGAGCAGTACTTC. Its translation is CASSHAGGEQYF.

The V and J genes are TRBV29-1 and TRBJ2-1; perhaps TRBD2 as D (6 bases). This CDR3 spans 13 amino acids. Germline V gene lookup returns CDR1 SQVTM and CDR2 ANQGSEA. V was pared by 3 bases and J by 3 bases, with 9 bases between. The CDR3 sequence: CSVDSTSYNEQFF. CDR3 coding DNA: TGCAGCGTTGACTCGACTAGCTACAATGAGCAGTTCTTC.

On this clone itself: Other DNA sequences in the same sample also yield this CDR3. The V gene is TRBV18, the J gene TRBJ2-5, with a possible D match to TRBD1 (5 bases). V was cut by 3 bases and J by 1 base, with 6 bases left in between. The CDR3 loop spans 13 amino acids. CDR1 is KGHSH, CDR2 LQKENI, per germline. Here the CDR3 DNA reads TGTGCCAGCTCACCCCAGGGCCAAGAGACCCAGTACTTC. Translated, it gives CASSPQGQETQYF.

The rearrangement uses TRBV7-8 and TRBJ1-3; the D gene is possibly TRBD1 (6 bases). V lost 5 bases and J lost 2, with 13 bases in between. The CDR3 is 15 amino acids. Germline V CDR1 and CDR2: SGHVS, FQNEAQ. The CDR3 region is CASSTNRATGNTIYF. The CDR3 DNA reads TGTGCCAGCAGCACAAACAGGGCGACTGGAAACACCATATATTTT.

The V and J genes are TRBV28 and TRBJ1-2; possibly TRBD1 for D (6 bases). This CDR3 region has 16 residues. V was cut by 0 bases and J by 2 bases, with 13 bases left in between. Per the germline V gene, CDR1 is MDHEN and CDR2 is SYDVKM. The CDR3 region has the DNA TGTGCCAGCAGTTTATGGAGGCAGGGGAGAAACTATGGCTACACCTTC. Amino acids: CASSLWRQGRNYGYTF.

This clone was picked up a small number of times. The chain has TRBV7-2 and TRBJ1-1, with 9 nucleotides matching TRBD1. Germline trimming cut 1 base from V and 0 bases from J; bases unmatched to any gene: 0. Germline lookup yields CDR1 SGHTA and CDR2 FQGNSA. The CDR3 sequence is 15 residues long. The CDR3 nucleotides read TGTGCCAGCAGCTTAGGGGACAGGGTGAACACTGAAGCTTTCTTT. This sequence encodes CASSLGDRVNTEAFF.

This clone is termed medium-sized. This chain links TRBV7-9 with TRBJ2-1; D is unresolved. Germline CDR1 SEHNR, CDR2 FQNEAQ (reference sequence). The CDR3 runs 16 residues. V lost 1 base and J 0 bases, leaving 10 bases between the germline ends. The CDR3 region is CASSLGALSSYNEQFF. CDR3 nucleotides: TGTGCCAGCAGCTTAGGAGCACTGAGCTCCTACAATGAGCAGTTCTTC. The variable domain in full, with the rest retrieved from reference TRBV7-9 and TRBJ2-1, is DTGVSQNPRHKITKRGQNVTFRCDPISEHNRLYWYRQTLGQGPEFLTYFQNEAQLEKSRLLSDRFSAERPKGSFSTLEIQRTEQGDSAMYLCASSLGALSSYNEQFFGPGTRLTVL.

This clone came up a few times. The chain couples TRBV19 to TRBJ2-1; 15 bases are shared with TRBD2. Germline trimming cut 6 bases from V and 6 bases from J; bases unmatched to any gene: 15. The CDR3 spans 19 residues. The germline V gene encodes CDR1 LNHDA and CDR2 SQIVND (reference sequence). The CDR3 DNA follows: TGTGCCAGTAGACCTCCGGGACTAGCGGGAGGCCGCATGACCAATGAGCAGTTCTTC. This codes for CASRPPGLAGGRMTNEQFF.

The J gene is TRBJ1-5, the V gene TRBV30, with TRBD1 identical over 8 bases. V dropped 4 bases and J dropped 6; count of bases not matched to a gene: 8. Germline lookup yields CDR1 GTSNPN and CDR2 SVGIG (reference sequence). The CDR3 is 14 amino acids. CDR3 sequence reads: CAWKSHRGSQPQHF. CDR3 in DNA: TGTGCCTGGAAATCCCACAGGGGGAGTCAGCCCCAGCATTTT.

The chain joins TRBV5-1 to TRBJ1-2; possibly TRBD1 for D (6 bases). The CDR3 sequence is 13 residues long. V lost 5 bases to trimming and J lost 6 bases, with 14 bases between them. Germline V gene sequence: CDR1 SGHRS, CDR2 YFSETQ. The CDR3 sequence: CASRLDSSDGYTF. The CDR3 coding sequence is TGCGCCAGCAGGCTGGACAGTAGCGATGGCTACACCTTC.